This section outlines one T cell receptor beta chain sequence together with its context. The target antigen is unknown. Germline CDR1 reads SGHRS; CDR2 reads YFSETQ. The CDR3 runs 15 residues. V lost 2 bases to trimming and J lost 5 bases, with 14 bases between them. This sample was included in a study of shared clonotypes between healthy human individuals. Overall study results and limits: Some naive CD4 clonotypes, around 5%, turned up in common across four donors.

Using immunoSEQ multiplex PCR, the repertoire was profiled, and TCRdb retains in-frame clones only, with some absent. This sample has some 660,000 clones, with 73% found just once. The donors were adults (healthy and HIV-negative) with no recent acute infections or vaccinations. Investigators divided CD4+ cells into CD45RA+ naive and CD45RA-negative memory subsets. V usage is TRBV5-1 and J usage is TRBJ2-1; D is uncertain. Sequencing used memory CD4+ T cells sorted from blood. Noted subset: CD45RA-negative fraction. The sequence was collected from a woman aged 25 to 39 in good health. The CDR3 sequence is CASSLTVNINNEQFF. CDR3 bases: TGCGCCAGCAGCTTAACGGTTAATATCAACAATGAGCAGTTCTTC.